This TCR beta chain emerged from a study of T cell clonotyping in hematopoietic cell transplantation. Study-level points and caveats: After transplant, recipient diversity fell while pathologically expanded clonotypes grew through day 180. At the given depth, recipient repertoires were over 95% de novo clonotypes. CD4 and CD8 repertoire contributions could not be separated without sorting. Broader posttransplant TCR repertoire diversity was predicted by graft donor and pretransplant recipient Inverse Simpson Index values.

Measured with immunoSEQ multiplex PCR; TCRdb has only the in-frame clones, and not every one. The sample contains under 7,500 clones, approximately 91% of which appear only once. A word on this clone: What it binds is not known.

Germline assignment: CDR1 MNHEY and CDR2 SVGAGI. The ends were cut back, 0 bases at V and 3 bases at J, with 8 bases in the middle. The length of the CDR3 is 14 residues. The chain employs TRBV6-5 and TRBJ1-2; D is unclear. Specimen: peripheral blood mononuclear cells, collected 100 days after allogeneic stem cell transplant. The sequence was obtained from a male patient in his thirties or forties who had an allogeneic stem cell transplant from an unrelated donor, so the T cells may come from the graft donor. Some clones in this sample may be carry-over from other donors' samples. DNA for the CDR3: TGTGCCAGCAGTTACTCACCAAAGGACTATGGCTACACCTTC. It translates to CASSYSPKDYGYTF.